The source of this T cell receptor beta chain is a study of T cells in Graves' hyperthyroidism and ophthalmopathy (dated by TCRdb to about 2019). Describing the broader study: Peripheral blood samples were taken at initial diagnosis, before any treatment was given. In addition, the study compared T-cell repertoires in thyroid tissue and in blood from 6 or 7 Graves' hyperthyroidism patients. According to the paper, TCR Vbeta CDR3 sequencing was carried out on about 140 peripheral blood samples, which came from some 41 ophthalmopathy, 80 or so hyperthyroidism and about 17 progressor patients. Following sampling, methimazole starting at 30 mg daily was given to hyperthyroidism patients, and high-dose intravenous methylprednisolone was given to ophthalmopathy patients. To identify distinguishing TCR V-J signatures, a discovery cohort of roughly 100 patients was used, comprising 43 with Graves' ophthalmopathy and 57 with stable Graves' hyperthyroidism. For training and testing, the roughly 93 patients in the discovery cohort were randomly divided in a 7:3 ratio. Prospective prediction of ophthalmopathy was tested in an independent validation cohort consisting of 18 hyperthyroidism patients and about 17 patients who later progressed to ophthalmopathy.

V trim: 1 base; J trim: 5 bases; unmatched bases: 7. Via the germline V gene, CDR1 is LGHNA and CDR2 YNFKEQ. The CDR3 holds 16 amino acids from the cysteine to the phenylalanine. Of all the DNA, just the CDR3 is kept, 48 bases in frame from base 1. The TCR beta CDR3 regions were amplified from RNA transcripts. For the first round of RT-PCR on the TCR CDR3, the HTBI primer set was used together with the Qiagen OneStep RT-PCR kit. A second multiplex PCR round built the libraries, followed by size selection and purification. Libraries were sequenced paired-end with 100 bp reads on an Illumina HiSeq2000. The original methods were these. SOAPnuke was used to process the raw data, with reads discarded if the reads contained adapters or uncalled bases, had a mean Phred below 15, or lacked an exact constant-primer or identifier match. COPE v1.2.5 was used to merge the high-quality paired reads, and each unique nucleotide sequence was defined as a clonotype. MiTCR v1.1 was used to align the clonotypes against IMGT TRBV, TRBD and TRBJ reference segments. Only V-J combinations with frequency above 0.0001, covering 99% to 99.2% of repertoires, were analysed. The TCS score was defined as F50 (clonal expansion) divided by E x V (chaos), with BLOSUM62-based TCRdist calculated between CDR3 peptides within each V-J. Welch's t-statistics and random forest reduced several hundred V-J features to 10 to 15, which were used in a naive Bayes classifier (R e1071). Thyroid-blood repertoire similarity was quantified with the Morisita-Horn index. The public reads were reprocessed in TCRdb via fastp at Q25 and MiXCR, keeping in-frame beta chains. Records with the same CDR3 protein are collapsed into one entry carrying the most frequent genes and DNA. The V and J calls and clone size come from TCRdb's table, not from the authors' own analysis. In all, the sample holds around 700,000 distinct CDR3 sequences, and over 35% of those were seen once. The top ten hold around 30% of the sample.

Summary of the overall study and its limitations: No statistical method was used to fix the sample size in advance, and group allocation was not hidden from the investigators. Blood samples also contained most of the expanded thyroid clonotypes (frequency above 0.001), which suggests that blood repertoires may reflect thyroid immune responses. A model built on a 13 V-J signature distinguished ophthalmopathy from stable hyperthyroidism, reaching around 90% sensitivity and around 82% specificity in cross-validation and 80%/75% in testing. In validation, the model predicted progression to ophthalmopathy with roughly 70% sensitivity and 72.22% specificity, a median of about 6.7 months before onset.

A patient counted as having stable Graves' hyperthyroidism if no progression to ophthalmopathy occurred over 18 months of follow-up. Hyperthyroidism patients were aged 18 to 65 years and newly diagnosed, with disease duration of less than 2 months. Patients with uncontrolled infections, other autoimmune diseases, pregnancy or lactation were excluded. Diagnoses were based on clinical symptoms, serum thyroxine and TRAb, thyroid ultrasound and orbital computed tomography. Ficoll-Paque density gradient centrifugation was used to isolate PBMCs from 8 to 10 ml of fresh peripheral blood. Trizol reagent was used to extract total RNA, and RNA quality was then checked on an Agilent 2100 Bioanalyzer. This clonotype has more than one count but fewer than ten. This receptor's antigen is unknown. Per-nucleotide qualities are absent, and no much larger clonotype sits a single base away.

Sequences were obtained from blood. The source of this sequence is a woman aged 40 to 55 with Graves' hyperthyroidism. The chain is encoded by TRBV4-2 joined to TRBJ1-5, with TRBD1 identical over 8 junction bases. The CDR3 corresponds to CASSQGVNRGDQPQHF. At the DNA level, the sequence is TGTGCCAGCAGCCAAGGGGTAAACAGGGGGGATCAGCCCCAGCATTTT.